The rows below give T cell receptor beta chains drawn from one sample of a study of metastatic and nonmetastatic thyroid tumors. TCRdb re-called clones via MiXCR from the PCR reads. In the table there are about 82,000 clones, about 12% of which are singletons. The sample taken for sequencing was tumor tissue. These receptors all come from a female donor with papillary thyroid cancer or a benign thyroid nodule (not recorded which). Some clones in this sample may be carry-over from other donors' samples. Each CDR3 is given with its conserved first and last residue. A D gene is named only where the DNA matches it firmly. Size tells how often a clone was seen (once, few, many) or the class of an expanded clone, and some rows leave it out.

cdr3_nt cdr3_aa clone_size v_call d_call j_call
TGCGCCAGCAGCTTGGTATCTCCCGGAGCTTCCAACTATGGCTACACCTTC CASSLVSPGASNYGYTF many TRBV5-1 . TRBJ1-2
TGTGCCCTAAGACAGACCTACGAGCAGTACTTC CALRQTYEQYF many TRBV30 . TRBJ2-7
TGTGCCAGCAGAGTAAGGGAGAACAATGAGCAGTTCTTC CASRVRENNEQFF many TRBV28 . TRBJ2-1
TGTGCCAGCAGCGGACAGGGGAGCACTGAAGCTTTCTTT CASSGQGSTEAFF many TRBV9 TRBD1 TRBJ1-1
TGTGCCAGCAGCCCCCTGGGAGGTTTCGGGACTAGGATCACCGTGGAGCTGTTTTTT CASSPLGGFGTRITVELFF . TRBV11-1 TRBD2 TRBJ2-2
TGTGCCAGCAGCCAATCCAGCGGGAGCCCTACCTACGAGCAGTACTTC CASSQSSGSPTYEQYF . TRBV16 TRBD2 TRBJ2-7
TGTGCCAGCAGCTTCCCAGGGGGCGCAGGGGGCTACACCTTC CASSFPGGAGGYTF many TRBV7-9 TRBD1 TRBJ1-2
TGCAGTGCTAGTGTGGGGGCGATGAACACTGAAGCTTTCTTT CSASVGAMNTEAFF many TRBV20-1 . TRBJ1-1
TGTGCCAGCAGCCCCGGGGACAGGGGAGGGGAGACCCAGTACTTC CASSPGDRGGETQYF many TRBV7-3 TRBD1 TRBJ2-5
TGTGCCAGCAGAGACAGTTTGAGATACGAGCAGTACTTC CASRDSLRYEQYF many TRBV27 . TRBJ2-7
TGTGCCAGCATCTTGTGGAGCTCACCCCTCCACTTT CASILWSSPLHF . TRBV11-3 . TRBJ1-6
TGTGCCAGCAGCTTGACTAGCGGGAGGGAAGGCACAGATACGCAGTATTTT CASSLTSGREGTDTQYF many TRBV7-3 TRBD2 TRBJ2-3
TGCGCCAGCAGCTTTGCCCCAGGGCTACCCCTTGGCGAGCAGTATTTC CASSFAPGLPLGEQYF . TRBV5-1 . TRBJ2-7
TGTGCCAGCAGATCGACAGGGGTCGGAAACACCATATATTTT CASRSTGVGNTIYF many TRBV6-1 TRBD1 TRBJ1-3
TGCAGTGCTCGTATCTCTGGGGCCAACGTCCTGACTTTC CSARISGANVLTF many TRBV20-1 . TRBJ2-6
TGCAGTGCTAGACCGTTAGCGAGCTCCTACAATGAGCAGTTCTTC CSARPLASSYNEQFF few TRBV20-1 . TRBJ2-1
TGTGCCAGCAGTTGGGGAGACAGGCACTACACCTTC CASSWGDRHYTF many TRBV28 . TRBJ1-2
TGTGCCAGCAGTGAGGTAGGGGACAACTATGGCTACACCTTC CASSEVGDNYGYTF many TRBV2 . TRBJ1-2
TGTGCCAGCAGTACAGGGCCTCCCTATAATTCACCCCTCCACTTT CASSTGPPYNSPLHF few TRBV28 . TRBJ1-6
TGCGCCAGCAGTATGGGTCACACTGAAGCTTTCTTT CASSMGHTEAFF many TRBV5-1 . TRBJ1-1
TGTGCCAGCAGCTTAAGTGGGAGTTCCTACAATGAGCAGTTCTTC CASSLSGSSYNEQFF many TRBV7-3 . TRBJ2-1
TGTGCCACCAGCCAACCCGGGACAGCATCCTCTGGGGAGCTGTTTTTT CATSQPGTASSGELFF many TRBV24-1 TRBD1 TRBJ2-2
TGTGCCAGCAGAACTAGCGACTACAATGAGCAGTTCTTC CASRTSDYNEQFF few TRBV25-1 TRBD2 TRBJ2-1
TGTGCCAGCCTTGGGCAGCCAGCCTACAATGAGCAGTTCTTC CASLGQPAYNEQFF . TRBV7-9 . TRBJ2-1
TGCAGTGCGACAGAACTAGCGGGATTTACCTACGAGCAGTGCTTC CSATELAGFTYEQCF . TRBV20-1 TRBD2 TRBJ2-7
TGTGCCACCAGTAGGACTAGCAGTCAAGGTACGCAGTATTTT CATSRTSSQGTQYF many TRBV24-1 TRBD2 TRBJ2-3
TGCAGTGCTGGGGTCGATGGAGAAGCTTTCTTT CSAGVDGEAFF many TRBV20-1 . TRBJ1-1
TGTGCTAGCAGCTTAGGGGTTAACACCGGGGAGCTGTTTTTT CASSLGVNTGELFF many TRBV7-7 . TRBJ2-2
TGCAGCGTTGAAGAAGGGGCGCGAATCGGTGAAGCTTTCTTT CSVEEGARIGEAFF many TRBV29-1 . TRBJ1-1
TGTGCCAGCAGCTTCCTGGAAAATGAAAAACTGTTTTTT CASSFLENEKLFF many TRBV11-2 . TRBJ1-4
TGTGCCAGCCGACCTACCGGACCGACAGGGGACAATTCACCCCTCCACTTT CASRPTGPTGDNSPLHF many TRBV12-3/TRBV12-4 TRBD1 TRBJ1-6
TGTGCCAGCAGCCAAGATTTGAGACTAGCTGGCTACAATGAGCAGTTCTTC CASSQDLRLAGYNEQFF many TRBV14 TRBD2 TRBJ2-1
TGTGCCAGCAGCTTAGAACGGCAGAACGAGCAGTACTTC CASSLERQNEQYF many TRBV11-2 . TRBJ2-7
TGCAGTGCTAGAGCAATAACGGGAAAAAGTCAGGACGAGCAGTTCTTC CSARAITGKSQDEQFF many TRBV20-1 . TRBJ2-1
TGTGCCAGCAGCGTAGGTCGGGGCCTAGAGACCCAGTACTTC CASSVGRGLETQYF many TRBV9 . TRBJ2-5